The entry below gives a single TCR beta chain sequence along with its context. This clone was seen once. Which antigen it targets is not known. No per-base quality is available; no much larger clone lies one base away. The data were obtained in a study of blood T cell repertoires in COVID-19 (dated by TCRdb to between 2020 and 2021). For the wider study: Collaborator samples came from the United States, Italy and Spain and covered acute and convalescent phases of COVID-19. Deeply sampled blood TCRbeta repertoires from subjects exposed to, actively infected with, or recovered from COVID-19 were included in the dataset. Samples were obtained from the ongoing ImmuneRACE study (first 160 participants) and from some 1,200 subjects provided by 6 global collaborators. HLA class I and class II types, where available, came from metadata supplied by the sample provider rather than from assay-based typing. The material from the prospective study consisted of cDNA or gDNA derived from T cells, B-cell-depleted T cells, or PBMCs. The sample metadata nearly always contained a de-identified subject ID, COVID-19 status, age in years and sex. A freely available public database, intended as a resource for researchers studying the immune response to SARS-CoV-2, is where the repertoires were released. General study outcomes and caveats: Clinical and demographic metadata were provided uncurated, with the amount varying by source and participant.

Enrolling through a virtual design, the prospective study's participants ranged in age from roughly 18 to 89 years and lived across about two dozen United States geographic areas. In the prospective study, cohorts were assigned on the basis of participant-reported clinical history obtained from a screening survey and a study questionnaire. Each participant in the prospective study had whole blood, serum and a nasopharyngeal or oropharyngeal swab collected by mobile phlebotomists. Prospective study participants could optionally give additional blood draws and questionnaires over a 2-month period. Before DNA extraction, blood samples from the prospective study were shipped at room temperature or frozen. Taken from the germline V gene (reference sequence), the CDR1 and CDR2 loops are SEHNR and FQNEAQ. Compared with germline, V lacks 4 bases and J lacks 2 bases; bases without a gene match: 4. Measured from the cysteine to the phenylalanine, the CDR3 is 14 residues long. The CDR3 DNA has 42 bases and is translated from base 1.

TCRbeta CDR3 regions were amplified from genomic DNA by means of the immunoSEQ Assay, a bias-controlled multiplex PCR. The authors' analysis ran thus. Within the assay, amplification of reference gene primers was used to estimate how many nucleated cells each sample contained. To quantify the absolute abundance of each unique TCRbeta CDR3 rearrangement, sequence reads were collapsed and filtered. Productive Simpson clonality was computed per sample as the square root of Simpson's diversity index over productive rearrangements. The table comes from immuneACCESS by way of TCRdb, which keeps in-frame sequences with V and J called. Part of the clones is missing from these tables; in studies checked, under half for an unresolved V gene and the rest for unknown reasons. That table gives V, J and clone size, and the DNA gave D and trimming. The table for this sample lists about 430,000 clones; more than 75% of them were counted only once. Of the sample, about 0.89% falls within the top ten clones.

The sequencing sample was made of PBMCs or T cells enriched from blood (not recorded which). The chain couples TRBV7-9 to TRBJ1-2; TRBD1 lines up with 7 middle nucleotides. The source is a woman aged 25 to 45 with acute COVID-19. The DNA reads as follows: TGTGCCAGCAGCTCCCAGACAGGGAACTATGGCTACACCTTC. It specifies CASSSQTGNYGYTF.